The present T cell receptor beta chain was sequenced within a study of blood T cells in healthy people across ages. General study results and limits: Changes in expanded clonotypes were possibly confounded, as the CMV status of donors was unknown. In older individuals, TCR beta diversity per million T cells was lower, falling roughly linearly with age.

The CDR3 runs 10 residues. Per germline, CDR1 LNHDA and CDR2 SQIVND (reference sequence). Comment on this clonotype: Its target is not known.

Primed by a sample-barcoded 5' primer and a J-beta primer mix, a second PCR proceeded for 7 to 11 cycles. Each CDR3 protein gets one entry after TCRdb re-called the 5' RACE reads with MiXCR. The sample carries 750,000 or so distinct CDR3 sequences, 20% to 25% recorded once. Separately, the same data were catalogued under a study of T cells of mothers and their children. From that study: Input to cDNA synthesis comprised all extracted RNA, at a ratio of roughly 1.5 ug per 15 ul. With the M1S primer of the second PCR, sample barcodes and 2-4 random nucleotides were added.

Sequencing was done on a sample of blood. This TCR came from a boy between 10 and 17 years old in good health. The chain uses TRBV19 and TRBJ2-1; the D gene is possibly TRBD1 (5 bases). The CDR3 loop reads CATGHNEQFF. The CDR3 coding sequence is TGTGCTACAGGTCACAATGAGCAGTTCTTC.